The text below deals with one T cell receptor (beta chain). These data belong to a study of neoadjuvant anti-PD-1 for oral cavity cancer. About the research overall: Nivolumab at 3 mg/kg was mostly given biweekly, three to four doses, pre-surgery. Around day 43, patients without progression received a fourth nivolumab dose before surgery.

Trimming removed 4 bases at V and 1 base at J, with 12 bases between. Germline V gene data show CDR1 as SGHTA and CDR2 as FQGNSA. This CDR3 has 15 amino acids. Two replicates per tumor sample, mostly from 4 to 5.5 ug of genomic DNA. The protocol was immunoSEQ multiplex PCR, while the TCRdb copy is restricted to in-frame clones and leaves out a portion. The data show 4,500 to 5,000 clones, roughly 60% seen once. The sample in question was tumor tissue, obtained before nivolumab (anti-PD-1) treatment. The clonotype was recovered from a person aged 40 to 85 with oral cavity squamous cell carcinoma. V and J are TRBV7-2 and TRBJ2-3; D perhaps matches TRBD2 (5 bases). CDR3 coding DNA: TGTGCCAGCAGCTATCGGGGTATAGGCACAGATACGCAGTATTTT. Translated: CASSYRGIGTDTQYF.